The 20 T cell receptor beta chains given below trace back to one sample, sequenced in a study of graft-versus-host responses after intestinal transplantation. No antigen has been identified for these receptors. Generated by immunoSEQ multiplex PCR, the TCRdb table keeps only in-frame clones and is missing some. The profile shows around 77,000 clones, around 95% of them singletons. This material consisted of unstimulated CD8+ T cells sorted from spleen or lymph node cells, taken before intestinal transplant. These receptors were collected from a human donor who received an intestinal transplant.

V is TRBV5-1 and J is TRBJ1-1; 9 bases are shared with TRBD1. CDR1 SGHRS and CDR2 YFSETQ come from the germline V gene. The CDR3 extends over 15 amino acids. The ends lost 4 bases at V and 5 bases at J; junction bases unmatched: 9. The CDR3 here is CASSTGQGGSTEAFF. For the CDR3, the DNA is TGCGCCAGCAGCACGGGACAGGGAGGAAGTACTGAAGCTTTCTTT.

J is TRBJ1-1 and V is TRBV7-9; tentative D call: TRBD1 (5 bases). With 1 base removed from V and 1 base from J, the gap between germline ends came to 10 bases. CDR3 length: 15 amino acids. Germline V gene data show CDR1 as SEHNR and CDR2 as FQNEAQ (reference sequence). In DNA form, the CDR3 reads TGTGCCAGCAGCTTAGGAGGGGCTGAGAACACTGAAGCTTTCTTT. The encoded protein is CASSLGGAENTEAFF. Full variable domain (outside the CDR3, taken from reference TRBV7-9 and TRBJ1-1): DTGVSQNPRHKITKRGQNVTFRCDPISEHNRLYWYRQTLGQGPEFLTYFQNEAQLEKSRLLSDRFSAERPKGSFSTLEIQRTEQGDSAMYLCASSLGGAENTEAFFGQGTRLTVV.

This clone was counted a few times. This sequence joins TRBV28 and TRBJ1-5, with 7 bases identical to TRBD1. The CDR3 has 18 residues. Germline V gene sequence: CDR1 MDHEN, CDR2 SYDVKM. V was clipped by 7 bases and J by 4 bases; unmatched bases: 19. CDR3 bases: TGTGCCAGCAACCTCCGTGTAGAAGACAGGGAGTGGAATCAGCCCCAGCATTTT. This translates into CASNLRVEDREWNQPQHF.

The V call is TRBV13, the J call TRBJ2-4, with no clear D. Per the germline V gene, CDR1 is PRHDT and CDR2 is FYEKMQ (reference sequence). The CDR3 has 15 amino acids. Trimming removed 4 bases from V and 3 bases from J, with 13 bases in between. The CDR3 bases are TGTGCCAGCAGCTCCTCCCCAGATAACAAAAACATTCAGTACTTC. Protein product: CASSSSPDNKNIQYF.

The V call is TRBV11-2, the J call TRBJ2-7; 12 bases line up with TRBD2. The V and J ends lost 5 bases and 4 bases, in that order; junction bases with no gene match: 6. The CDR3 sequence is 15 residues long. Germline V gives CDR1 SGHAT, CDR2 FQNNGV. The CDR3 region has the DNA TGTGCCAGCAGCCCCGGACTAGCGGGAACGTACGAGCAGTACTTC. It translates to CASSPGLAGTYEQYF.

The genes are TRBV19 and TRBJ2-2; D is undetermined. Germline assignment: CDR1 LNHDA and CDR2 SQIVND (reference sequence). This CDR3 contains 12 residues. Between the trimmed V and J ends, which lost 3 bases and 6 bases, there was a span of 5 bases. As DNA, the CDR3 is TGTGCCAGTAGTATCCAGGCCGGGGAGCTGTTTTTT. This sequence encodes CASSIQAGELFF.

The genes are TRBV4-2 and TRBJ2-7, with D uncertain. Trimming pared 3 bases from V and 0 bases from J, leaving 9 bases between. CDR1 and CDR2 (germline): LGHNA, YNFKEQ. CDR3 length: 14 residues. In nucleotides, the CDR3 is TGTGCCAGCAGCCATACCAGGAGCTCCTACGAGCAGTACTTC. This gives the protein CASSHTRSSYEQYF.

This clone was observed once. CDR3 sequence (DNA): TGTGCCAGCAGTTTATACGCCTCCTCCGAGGGAGCCTACGAGCAGTACTTC. Its translation: CASSLYASSEGAYEQYF. This chain connects TRBV28 to TRBJ2-7; a weak D match, TRBD2 (5 bases). The ends were cut back, 1 base at V and 2 bases at J, with 18 bases in the middle. This CDR3 has 17 residues. The germline V gene has CDR1 MDHEN and CDR2 SYDVKM.

The J gene is TRBJ2-1, the V gene TRBV7-8; D assignment may be TRBD1 or TRBD2 (5 bases each). The germline gives CDR1 SGHVS, CDR2 FQNEAQ. V was clipped by 10 bases and J by 3 bases, with 13 bases between them. The CDR3 extends over 13 amino acids. CDR3 DNA: TGTGCCATCACCCCTGGGGGCTACAATGAGCAGTTCTTC. Translating gives CAITPGGYNEQFF.

The chain has TRBV5-6 and TRBJ2-7; TRBD2 matches at 11 bases. This CDR3 spans 16 amino acids. V shed 4 bases and J 2 bases; nucleotides not matched to a gene: 8. Germline CDR1 and CDR2: SGHDT and YYEEEE. CDR3 sequence: CASSGGLAEHTYEQYF. The CDR3 bases are TGTGCCAGCAGCGGGGGACTAGCGGAGCACACCTACGAGCAGTACTTC.

The genes are TRBV15 and TRBJ2-3; D is perhaps TRBD1 (7 bases). The CDR3 spans 21 residues. Trimming left V 3 bases short and J 2 bases short, with 30 bases between. Germline CDR1 and CDR2: LNHNV and YYDKDF (reference sequence). The CDR3 region has the DNA TGTGCCACCAGCAGGGAGGGTCGGGACAGCTATAATTCACTGACCACAGATACGCAGTATTTT. It specifies CATSREGRDSYNSLTTDTQYF.

This chain connects TRBV28 to TRBJ2-1; perhaps TRBD2 as D (5 bases). CDR3 length: 16 amino acids. Germline assignment: CDR1 MDHEN and CDR2 SYDVKM. The V and J ends lost 4 bases and 5 bases respectively, with 18 bases between them. DNA for the CDR3: TGTGCCAGCAGTTCCGCACTAGGCGGGCTTCACAATGAGCAGTTCTTC. Its protein is CASSSALGGLHNEQFF.

V and J are TRBV25-1 and TRBJ1-5; D not resolved. Germline CDR1 reads MGHDK; CDR2 reads SYGVNS. Trimming left V 3 bases short and J 4 bases short, with 10 bases between. The CDR3 covers 14 residues. The DNA of the CDR3 is TGTGCCAGCAGTGAGTCGTCAAGGAATCAGCCCCAGCATTTT. Its protein product is CASSESSRNQPQHF.

The gene calls are TRBV5-1 and TRBJ2-2; either TRBD1 or TRBD2 may supply D (5 bases each). CDR3 length equals 15 residues. Trimming took off 3 bases at V and 3 bases at J, with 12 bases between the two ends. Germline V gene data show CDR1 as SGHRS and CDR2 as YFSETQ. CDR3 DNA sequence: TGCGCCAGCAGCTCCCGGGACGGAGACACCGGGGAGCTGTTTTTT. It encodes CASSSRDGDTGELFF. Drawing the rest from reference TRBV5-1 and TRBJ2-2, the complete variable domain is KAGVTQTPRYLIKTRGQQVTLSCSPISGHRSVSWYQQTPGQGLQFLFEYFSETQRNKGNFPGRFSGRQFSNSRSEMNVSTLELGDSALYLCASSSRDGDTGELFFGEGSRLTVL.

The genes are TRBV7-9 and TRBJ2-1; a weak D match, TRBD1 (6 bases). V was cut by 5 bases and J by 8 bases, with 22 bases left in between. The germline CDR1 and CDR2 sequences are SEHNR and FQNEAQ (reference sequence). CDR3 size: 16 residues. Written as DNA, the CDR3 is TGTGCCAGCAGCCCAGGGACATGGGCGATCCTTGATGAGCAGTTCTTC. It yields the protein CASSPGTWAILDEQFF. The whole variable domain, remainder taken from reference TRBV7-9 and TRBJ2-1, is DTGVSQNPRHKITKRGQNVTFRCDPISEHNRLYWYRQTLGQGPEFLTYFQNEAQLEKSRLLSDRFSAERPKGSFSTLEIQRTEQGDSAMYLCASSPGTWAILDEQFFGPGTRLTVL.

The chain employs TRBV6-5 and TRBJ2-2; D perhaps matches TRBD2 (6 bases). This CDR3 contains 15 residues. V was cut by 5 bases and J by 6 bases, with 16 bases left in between. CDR1 MNHEY and CDR2 SVGAGI come from the germline V gene. CDR3 DNA: TGTGCCAGCAGTACCGGGATTGCGGGGTCCGGGGAGCTGTTTTTT. Translated: CASSTGIAGSGELFF.

In DNA, the CDR3 is TGTGCCAGCAGTTACTCGGCAGAAGAGACCCAGTACTTC. Translated, it gives CASSYSAEETQYF. V is TRBV6-6 and J is TRBJ2-5; D remains ambiguous. V shed 0 bases and J shed 3 bases, with 5 bases lying between them. This CDR3 is built from 13 residues. Germline CDR1 reads MNHNY; CDR2 reads SVGAGI (reference sequence).

The chain carries TRBV6-5 and TRBJ2-7; D ambiguous. The germline CDR1 and CDR2 sequences are MNHEY and SVGAGI. The length of the CDR3 is 13 residues. Trimming pared 0 bases from V and 2 bases from J, leaving 5 bases between. The CDR3 reads CASSYSWAYEQYF. Written as DNA, the CDR3 is TGTGCCAGCAGTTACTCTTGGGCCTACGAGCAGTACTTC.

The V and J genes are TRBV27 and TRBJ1-4, with D maybe TRBD1 (6 bases). Germline values: CDR1 MNHEY, CDR2 SMNVEV (reference sequence). V was trimmed by 5 bases and J by 0 bases, leaving 19 bases between them. The CDR3 length is 18 residues. Written as DNA, the CDR3 is TGTGCCAGCAGTCCCCCGCTACAGGGTCTCGCAACTAATGAAAAACTGTTTTTT. Protein: CASSPPLQGLATNEKLFF.

This clone was seen a single time. The chain is built from TRBV7-9 and TRBJ2-3, with 8 bases fitting TRBD1. J was trimmed by 4 bases and V by 4 bases; bases with no gene match: 4. Germline V lookup: CDR1 SEHNR, CDR2 FQNEAQ (reference sequence). This CDR3 contains 14 residues. CDR3 bases: TGTGCCAGCAGCTGGACAGGGAAGCCAGATACGCAGTATTTT. It codes for CASSWTGKPDTQYF. Filled out from reference TRBV7-9 and TRBJ2-3, the complete variable domain reads DTGVSQNPRHKITKRGQNVTFRCDPISEHNRLYWYRQTLGQGPEFLTYFQNEAQLEKSRLLSDRFSAERPKGSFSTLEIQRTEQGDSAMYLCASSWTGKPDTQYFGPGTRLTVL.